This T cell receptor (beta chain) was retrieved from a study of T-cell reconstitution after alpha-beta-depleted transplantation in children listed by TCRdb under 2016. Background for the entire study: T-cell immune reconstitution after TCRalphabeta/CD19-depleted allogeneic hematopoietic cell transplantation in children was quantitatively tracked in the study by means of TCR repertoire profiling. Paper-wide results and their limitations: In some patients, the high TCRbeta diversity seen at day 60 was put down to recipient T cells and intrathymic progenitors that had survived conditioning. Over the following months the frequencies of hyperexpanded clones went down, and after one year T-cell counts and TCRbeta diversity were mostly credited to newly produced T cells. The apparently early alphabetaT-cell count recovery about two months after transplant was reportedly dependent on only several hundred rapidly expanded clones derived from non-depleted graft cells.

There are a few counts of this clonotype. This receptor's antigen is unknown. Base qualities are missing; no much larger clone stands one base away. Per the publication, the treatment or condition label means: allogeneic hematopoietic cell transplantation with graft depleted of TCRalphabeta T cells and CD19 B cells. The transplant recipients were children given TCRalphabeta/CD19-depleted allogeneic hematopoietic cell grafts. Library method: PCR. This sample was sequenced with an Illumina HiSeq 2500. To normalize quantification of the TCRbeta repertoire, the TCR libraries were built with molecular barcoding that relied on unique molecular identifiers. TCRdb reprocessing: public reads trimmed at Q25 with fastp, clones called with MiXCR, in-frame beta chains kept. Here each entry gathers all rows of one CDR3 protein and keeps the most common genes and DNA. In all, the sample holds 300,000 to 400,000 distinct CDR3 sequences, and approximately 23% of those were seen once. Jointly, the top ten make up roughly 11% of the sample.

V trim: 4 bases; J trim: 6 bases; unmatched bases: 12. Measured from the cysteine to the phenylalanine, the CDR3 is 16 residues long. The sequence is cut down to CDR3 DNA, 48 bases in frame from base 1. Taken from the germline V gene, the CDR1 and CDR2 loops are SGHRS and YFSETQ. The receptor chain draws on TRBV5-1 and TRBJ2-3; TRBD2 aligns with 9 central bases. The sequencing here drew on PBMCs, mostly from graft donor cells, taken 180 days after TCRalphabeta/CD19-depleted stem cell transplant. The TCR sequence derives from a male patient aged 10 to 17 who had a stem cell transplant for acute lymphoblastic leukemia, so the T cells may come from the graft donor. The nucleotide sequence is TGCGCCAGCAGCCTACCGGGACTAGCCCGTTTGGATACGCAGTATTTT. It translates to CASSLPGLARLDTQYF.